The text below deals with one T cell receptor beta chain. V gave up 7 bases and J gave up 7 bases; unmatched junction bases: 15. Germline V lookup: CDR1 MNHEY, CDR2 SMNVEV (reference sequence). The CDR3 spans 16 residues. The data derive from a study of blood T cell repertoires in COVID-19. Study details: Both acute and convalescent COVID-19 samples were obtained from the United States, Italy and Spain. The analysed material was cDNA or gDNA that came from T cells, B-cell-depleted T cells, or PBMCs.

Authors' methods: Amplification of reference gene primers was used by the study to estimate nucleated cell counts. Repertoires were generated with immunoSEQ multiplex PCR, while TCRdb's copy carries only in-frame clones and drops some. The V and J calls and clone size were taken over from that table, and D and trimming were inferred from the DNA. The sample holds approximately 270,000 clones, 89% seen once. The specimen was peripheral blood. This receptor was taken from a man aged 45 to 65 with acute or convalescent COVID-19. The chain recombines TRBV27 with TRBJ1-4, with TRBD1 identical over 7 bases. The CDR3 sequence: CASTPRKGAQGEKLFF. The CDR3 nucleotides are TGTGCCAGCACACCTCGGAAGGGGGCGCAGGGTGAAAAACTGTTTTTT.